Shown below are 17 T cell receptor beta chains from a single sample sequenced in a study of T-cell memory formation after mild COVID-19. Each CDR3 protein is one row after TCRdb ran MiXCR on the 5' RACE reads. The sample carries 250,000 to 350,000 distinct CDR3 sequences, roughly 21% recorded once. Specimen: PBMCs or a T cell subset sorted from them (not recorded which). Receptor source: a man between 18 and 29 years old who had mild COVID-19 (a few samples of this study predate the infection). Cell type and time point are not known.

This clonotype came up a few times. The rearrangement joins TRBV5-1 to TRBJ2-5, with D unresolved. Germline V gene data show CDR1 as SGHRS and CDR2 as YFSETQ. The V end lost 4 bases, the J end lost 5 bases, and 15 bases lay between the germline ends. The CDR3 loop spans 14 amino acids. The CDR3 DNA reads TGCGCCAGCAGCACCTCATACAGAGATGAGACCCAGTACTTC. This gives the protein CASSTSYRDETQYF.

This clonotype was seen more than once but under ten times. The chain has TRBV21-1 and TRBJ2-7. TRBV21-1 has pseudogene status. The CDR3 length is 11 residues. The CDR3 region is CASSKRDEQYV. As DNA, the CDR3 is TGTGCCAGCAGCAAACGGGACGAGCAGTACGTC.

The chain employs TRBV7-6 and TRBJ2-5, with 7 bases matching TRBD1. Germline CDR1 SGHVS, CDR2 FNYEAQ. The length of the CDR3 is 15 residues. The ends lost 5 bases at V and 4 bases at J; junction bases unmatched: 10. The CDR3 loop reads CASSRGGQGVETQYF. DNA of the CDR3: TGTGCCAGCAGCCGCGGTGGGCAGGGGGTAGAGACCCAGTACTTC.

J is TRBJ2-3 and V is TRBV27; 10 bases fit TRBD1. The CDR3 is made up of 12 amino acids. Germline CDR1 and CDR2: MNHEY and SMNVEV (reference sequence). Trimming took 5 bases from V and 10 from J; bases not matched to a gene: 3. The CDR3 loop reads CASSETGGSQYF. CDR3 sequence (DNA): TGTGCCAGCAGTGAGACAGGGGGCTCGCAGTATTTT.

V usage is TRBV6-5 and J usage is TRBJ2-1; D perhaps matches TRBD2 (6 bases). Between the trimmed V and J ends, which lost 0 bases and 1 base, there was a span of 13 bases. CDR1 and CDR2 (germline): MNHEY, SVGAGI. The CDR3 extends over 17 amino acids. In DNA form, the CDR3 reads TGTGCCAGCAGTTACTCGGGGGGTGATATTTCCTACAATGAGCAGTTCTTC. It specifies CASSYSGGDISYNEQFF.

In nucleotides, the CDR3 is TGTGCCAGCAGCTCCGCCCCCCCCGACGAGCAGTACTTC. This sequence encodes CASSSAPPDEQYF. The chain joins TRBV7-2 to TRBJ2-7; no clear D. The CDR3 sequence is 13 residues long. With 4 bases removed from V and 5 bases from J, the gap between germline ends came to 12 bases. CDR1 and CDR2 from the germline V gene are SGHTA and FQGNSA.

The CDR3 spells CASSFWSGRTEAFF. In DNA, the CDR3 is TGTGCCAGCAGCTTTTGGTCAGGACGTACTGAAGCTTTCTTT. The gene calls are TRBV7-2 and TRBJ1-1, with D uncertain. CDR1 is SGHTA, CDR2 FQGNSA, per germline. CDR3 length: 14 residues. Trimming cost V 3 bases and J 5 bases, with 13 bases left between them.

The CDR3 DNA follows: TGTGCCAGCAGCTTGACAGGGAATGAAAAACTGTTTTTT. Its translation: CASSLTGNEKLFF. J is TRBJ1-4 and V is TRBV7-9; 7 bases align to TRBD1. With V trimmed by 3 bases and J by 5 bases, 0 bases remained unmatched. This CDR3 region has 13 residues. Germline CDR1 SEHNR, CDR2 FQNEAQ (reference sequence).

This chain uses TRBV9 with TRBJ2-5, with D perhaps TRBD1 or TRBD2 (5 bases each). V was cut by 4 bases and J by 2 bases, with 18 bases left in between. Germline values: CDR1 SGDLS, CDR2 YYNGEE. This CDR3 has 16 residues. In DNA form, the CDR3 reads TGTGCCAGCAGCCCCAGCGAGGGGAAACGGCAAGAGACCCAGTACTTC. Its translation is CASSPSEGKRQETQYF.

The V gene is TRBV4-3, the J gene TRBJ2-7; 10 bases are a match to TRBD2. Unmatched junction bases numbered 5, after V lost 2 bases and J lost 4 bases. Germline loops: CDR1 LGHNA, CDR2 YSLEER. This CDR3 has 15 amino acids. The CDR3 spells CASSQLAGVTYEQYF. CDR3 sequence (DNA): TGCGCCAGCAGCCAACTAGCGGGGGTTACTTACGAGCAGTACTTC.

The chain joins TRBV6-2 or TRBV6-3 to TRBJ2-1, with TRBD1 as a possible D gene (6 bases). Trimming left V 9 bases short and J 0 bases short, with 12 bases between. This CDR3 contains 14 residues. CDR1 is MNHEY, CDR2 SVGEGT, per germline. The chain's CDR3 is CASSGQSSYNEQFF. The CDR3 DNA reads TGTGCCAGTTCCGGACAGAGCTCCTACAATGAGCAGTTCTTC.

The CDR3: CATARQGYTEAFF. DNA for the CDR3: TGTGCCACCGCCCGACAGGGGTACACTGAAGCTTTCTTT. J is TRBJ1-1 and V is TRBV6-2 or TRBV6-3; TRBD1 agrees at 8 bases. The trim removed 10 bases at V and 3 bases at J, leaving 7 bases unmatched. The germline V gene has CDR1 MNHEY and CDR2 SVGEGT. The CDR3 runs 13 residues.

The chain joins TRBV12-3 or TRBV12-4 to TRBJ1-5; D is ambiguous. V was clipped by 5 bases and J by 3 bases, with 11 bases between them. The CDR3 spans 14 residues. The CDR3: CASSGLLYNQPQHF. The CDR3, as DNA: TGTGCCAGCAGTGGCCTTTTGTACAATCAGCCCCAGCATTTT.

The chain uses TRBV11-2 and TRBJ2-7; possible D gene TRBD2, 5 bases. Looked up from germline, CDR1 is SGHAT and CDR2 is FQNNGV. V was pared by 7 bases and J by 4 bases, with 20 bases between. This CDR3 is 15 amino acids long. CDR3 sequence (DNA): TGTGCCAGCACCCTTTATGAGCGGAGCTCATACGAGCAGTACTTC. Translation gives CASTLYERSSYEQYF.

V is TRBV5-4 and J is TRBJ2-7; tentatively, D is TRBD1 (5 bases). This CDR3 region has 13 residues. The V gene lost 4 bases and the J gene lost 0 bases, with 8 bases spanning the gap. The germline V gene encodes CDR1 SGHNT and CDR2 YYREEE (reference sequence). The CDR3 is CASSNDSSYEQYV. As DNA, the CDR3 is TGTGCCAGCAGCAATGACAGCTCCTACGAGCAGTACGTC.

This clonotype was observed at least ten times. The genes are TRBV12-3 or TRBV12-4 and TRBJ1-5; 7 bases are a match to TRBD1. CDR3 size: 13 residues. J lost 5 bases, V lost 7 bases, and 5 bases had no gene match. For the CDR3, the DNA is TGTGCCAGCACTCGGACAGGCGATCAGCCCCAGCATTTT. The encoded protein is CASTRTGDQPQHF.

CDR3 in amino acids: CASSPFRDRGPDTQYF. The CDR3 bases are TGTGCCAGCAGTCCCTTCCGGGACAGGGGGCCAGATACGCAGTATTTT. The J gene is TRBJ2-3, the V gene TRBV27; 12 positions match TRBD1. This CDR3 has 16 amino acids. Germline V gene lookup returns CDR1 MNHEY and CDR2 SMNVEV (reference sequence). The V and J ends lost 5 bases and 4 bases, in that order; junction bases with no gene match: 7.